Listed below are T cell receptor beta chains from one sample, sequenced in a study of T cell repertoires in cytomegalovirus infection. In TCRdb, the reads were re-called with MiXCR into one record per CDR3 protein. The table includes approximately 990,000 distinct CDR3 sequences, roughly 30% detected once. No cognate antigen is known for these TCRs. Source: cultured CD8+ T cells from PBMCs, taken from culture after CMV antigen stimulation. Receptors were obtained from a human donor in good health (CMV status not recorded). Some clones in this sample may be carry-over from other donors' samples. Both conserved end residues are part of each CDR3. D genes are given only for firm matches. Expanded clones are given a class, and other clones once, few, many or no size at all.

j_call | v_call | clone_size | d_call | cdr3_aa | cdr3_nt
TRBJ1-6 | TRBV5-5 | NA | NA | CASSLDREGPNLGNSPLHF | TGTGCCAGCAGCTTGGACAGGGAAGGCCCGAATCTGGGTAATTCACCCCTCCACTTT
TRBJ2-2 | TRBV14 | few | NA | CASSPPLTTERKNTGELFF | TGTGCCAGCAGCCCCCCCCTCACTACTGAGCGGAAGAACACCGGGGAGCTGTTTTTT
TRBJ2-3 | TRBV4-2 | NA | NA | CASSRWGGTDTQYF | TGTGCCAGCAGCCGCTGGGGGGGCACAGATACGCAGTATTTT
TRBJ1-5 | TRBV12-3/TRBV12-4 | few | NA | CASSMTGTVNQPQHF | TGTGCCAGCAGTATGACTGGTACGGTCAATCAGCCCCAGCATTTT
TRBJ1-2 | TRBV27 | NA | TRBD1 | CASSSGGFGNGYTF | TGTGCCAGCAGTTCAGGGGGGTTCGGGAATGGCTACACCTTC
TRBJ2-7 | TRBV7-9 | NA | NA | CASSLTMCNYEQYF | TGTGCCAGCAGCTTAACTATGTGTAACTACGAGCAGTACTTC
TRBJ2-7 | TRBV29-1 | NA | TRBD2 | CSVRGDAYEQYF | TGCAGCGTTCGGGGGGATGCCTACGAGCAGTACTTC
TRBJ2-3 | TRBV11-2 | NA | TRBD1 | CASSAPGGQGTDTQYF | TGTGCCAGCAGCGCCCCGGGGGGACAGGGGACAGATACGCAGTATTTT
TRBJ2-2 | TRBV11-2 | NA | TRBD2 | CASSSRGGAGTGELFF | TGTGCCAGCAGCTCACGGGGGGGCGCGGGGACCGGGGAGCTGTTTTTT
TRBJ1-1 | TRBV6-5 | NA | NA | CASSYSDTAATEAFF | TGTGCCAGCAGTTACTCTGATACGGCGGCAACTGAAGCTTTCTTT
TRBJ2-7 | TRBV29-1 | few | NA | CSAGDTAYEQYF | TGCAGCGCGGGGGACACCGCCTACGAGCAGTACTTC
TRBJ2-2 | TRBV29-1 | few | NA | CSVLTLAGELFF | TGCAGCGTTTTAACCCTGGCCGGGGAGCTGTTTTTT
TRBJ2-7 | TRBV19 | NA | NA | CASSPDQVLGDEQYF | TGTGCCAGTAGTCCGGATCAGGTCCTCGGGGACGAGCAGTACTTC
TRBJ2-7 | TRBV7-9 | few | TRBD1 | CASSSSYRDRVSYEQYF | TGTGCCAGCAGCTCTTCCTATCGGGACAGGGTCTCCTACGAGCAGTACTTC
TRBJ2-7 | TRBV4-2 | NA | NA | CASSQGAGTSYEQYF | TGTGCCAGCAGCCAAGGGGCGGGGACCTCCTACGAGCAGTACTTC
TRBJ2-7 | TRBV5-4 | NA | TRBD2 | CASSLPRLADYEQYF | TGTGCCAGCAGCCTGCCTCGACTAGCGGACTACGAGCAGTACTTC
TRBJ1-5 | TRBV19 | NA | NA | CASSVRATGNQPQHF | TGTGCCAGTAGTGTGAGGGCCACGGGCAATCAGCCCCAGCATTTT
TRBJ1-1 | TRBV27 | NA | TRBD1 | CASSLSVGQLNTEAFF | TGTGCCAGCAGTTTAAGTGTGGGACAGCTGAACACTGAAGCTTTCTTT
TRBJ1-1 | TRBV12-3/TRBV12-4 | many | NA | CASSFSTEAFF | TGTGCCAGCAGCTTCAGCACTGAAGCTTTCTTT
TRBJ1-5 | TRBV10-3 | NA | NA | CAISVLGQARCQPQHF | TGTGCCATCAGCGTCCTGGGGCAGGCTAGGTGTCAGCCCCAGCATTTT